The source of this TCR beta chain is a study of T-cell memory formation after mild COVID-19. As for the study in general: In these data, TCR clusters were largely donor specific. Findings and caveats of the study: Clones from the second wave (peaking day 37) had unconfirmed SARS-CoV-2 specificity. Among contracting clones, CD4+ were mainly CM/EM and CD8+ enriched in EMRA.

This clonotype was detected a few times. Its antigen remains unknown. Using constant-segment primers, 5'RACE produced TCR alpha and TCR beta cDNA libraries carrying sample barcodes and UMIs. TCRdb processed the 5' RACE reads anew with MiXCR; each CDR3 protein has one entry. There are 500,000 to 600,000 distinct CDR3 sequences in the sample; roughly 17% occur only once, and 12% lies in the top ten. This CDR3 has 16 amino acids. The germline V gene has CDR1 SGHRS and CDR2 YFSETQ. V was trimmed by 0 bases and J by 3 bases, leaving 13 bases between them. This TCR was recovered from an adult woman who had mild COVID-19 (a few samples of this study predate the infection). Cell type and time point are not known. The rearrangement uses TRBV5-1 and TRBJ2-1; maybe TRBD1 (6 bases). Material: PBMCs or a T cell subset sorted from them (not recorded which). CDR3 sequence: CASSLGIRTDYNEQFF. The CDR3, as DNA: TGCGCCAGCAGCTTGGGCATAAGGACAGACTACAATGAGCAGTTCTTC.